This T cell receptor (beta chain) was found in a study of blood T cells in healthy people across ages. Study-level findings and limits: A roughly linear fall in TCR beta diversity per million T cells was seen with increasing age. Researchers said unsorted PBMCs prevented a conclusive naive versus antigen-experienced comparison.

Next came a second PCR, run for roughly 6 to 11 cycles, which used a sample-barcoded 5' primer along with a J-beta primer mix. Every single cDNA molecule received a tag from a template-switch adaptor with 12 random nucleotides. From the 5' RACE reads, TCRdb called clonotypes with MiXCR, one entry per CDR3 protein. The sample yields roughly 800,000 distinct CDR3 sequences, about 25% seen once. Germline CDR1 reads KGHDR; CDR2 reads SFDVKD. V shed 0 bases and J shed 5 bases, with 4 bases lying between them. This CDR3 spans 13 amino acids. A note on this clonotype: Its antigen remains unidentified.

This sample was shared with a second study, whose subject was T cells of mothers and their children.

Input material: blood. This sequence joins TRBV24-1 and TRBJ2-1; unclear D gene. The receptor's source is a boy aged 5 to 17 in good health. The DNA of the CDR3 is TGTGCCACCAGTGATTTGCCGGACAATGAGCAGTTCTTC. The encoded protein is CATSDLPDNEQFF.